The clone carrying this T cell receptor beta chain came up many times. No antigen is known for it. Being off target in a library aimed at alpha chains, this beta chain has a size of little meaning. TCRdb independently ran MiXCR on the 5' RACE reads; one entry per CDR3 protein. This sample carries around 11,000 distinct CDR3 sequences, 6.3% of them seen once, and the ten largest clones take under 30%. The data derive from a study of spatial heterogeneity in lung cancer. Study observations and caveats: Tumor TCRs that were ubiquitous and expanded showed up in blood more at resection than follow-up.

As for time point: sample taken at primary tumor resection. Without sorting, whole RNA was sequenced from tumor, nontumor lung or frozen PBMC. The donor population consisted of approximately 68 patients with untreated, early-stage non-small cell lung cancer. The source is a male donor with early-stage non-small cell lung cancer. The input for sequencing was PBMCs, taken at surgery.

The CDR3 DNA reads TGTGCCAGCAGCCCCTTCGGTCCCGGGGAGCTGTTTTTT. Its translation: CASSPFGPGELFF. The chain is built from TRBV7-2 and TRBJ2-2; no firm D call. The CDR3 has 13 amino acids. Trimming removed 5 bases from V and 6 bases from J, with 10 bases in between. Germline CDR1 reads SGHTA; CDR2 reads FQGNSA.